This T cell receptor beta chain comes out of a study of blood T cell repertoires in COVID-19. The overall study: There were acute and convalescent COVID-19 samples, and they came from the United States, Italy and Spain. The analysed material was cDNA or gDNA that came from T cells, B-cell-depleted T cells, or PBMCs.

In the authors' methods: Nucleated cell counts were estimated from reference gene primer amplification. Produced via immunoSEQ multiplex PCR; TCRdb's table is partial and in-frame only. V and J calls and clone size are those listed in that table; D and trimming were worked out from the DNA. The sample carries approximately 140,000 clones, roughly 89% recorded once. Germline-derived CDR1 and CDR2 are SGHVS and FNYEAQ. V dropped 4 bases and J dropped 0 bases, with 15 bases sitting between them. CDR3 length: 17 amino acids. The receptor was isolated from a woman between 40 and 50 years old with acute or convalescent COVID-19. This chain links TRBV7-6 with TRBJ2-2; tentatively, D is TRBD1 (6 bases). Sequenced material: peripheral blood. The CDR3 DNA is TGTGCCAGCAGCTCCCACCCGGGACACTCGAACACCGGGGAGCTGTTTTTT. It codes for CASSSHPGHSNTGELFF.